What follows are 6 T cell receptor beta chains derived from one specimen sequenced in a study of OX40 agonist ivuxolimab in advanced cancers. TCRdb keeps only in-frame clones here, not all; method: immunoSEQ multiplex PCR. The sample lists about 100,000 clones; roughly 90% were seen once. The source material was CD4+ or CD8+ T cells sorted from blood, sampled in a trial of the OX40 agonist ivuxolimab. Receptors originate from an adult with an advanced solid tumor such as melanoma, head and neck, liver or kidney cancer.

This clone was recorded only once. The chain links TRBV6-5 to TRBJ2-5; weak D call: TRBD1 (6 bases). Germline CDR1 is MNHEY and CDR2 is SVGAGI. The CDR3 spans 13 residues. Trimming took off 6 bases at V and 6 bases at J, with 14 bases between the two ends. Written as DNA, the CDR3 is TGTGCCAGCAGCCCCGACAGGTTGCAGACCCAGTACTTC. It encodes CASSPDRLQTQYF.

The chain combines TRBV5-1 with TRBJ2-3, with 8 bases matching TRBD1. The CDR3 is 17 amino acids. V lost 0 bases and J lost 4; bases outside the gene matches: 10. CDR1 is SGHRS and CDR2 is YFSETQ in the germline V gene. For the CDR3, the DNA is TGCGCCAGCAGCTTGGTGAGCAGGGGGCGCGGGGCAGATACGCAGTATTTT. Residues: CASSLVSRGRGADTQYF. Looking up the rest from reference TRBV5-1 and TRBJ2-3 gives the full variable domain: KAGVTQTPRYLIKTRGQQVTLSCSPISGHRSVSWYQQTPGQGLQFLFEYFSETQRNKGNFPGRFSGRQFSNSRSEMNVSTLELGDSALYLCASSLVSRGRGADTQYFGPGTRLTVL.

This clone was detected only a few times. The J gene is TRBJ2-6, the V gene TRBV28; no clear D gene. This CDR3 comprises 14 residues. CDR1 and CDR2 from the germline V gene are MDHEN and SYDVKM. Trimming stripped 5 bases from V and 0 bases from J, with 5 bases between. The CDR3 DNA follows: TGTGCCAGCAGTCATAACTCTGGGGCCAACGTCCTGACTTTC. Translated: CASSHNSGANVLTF.

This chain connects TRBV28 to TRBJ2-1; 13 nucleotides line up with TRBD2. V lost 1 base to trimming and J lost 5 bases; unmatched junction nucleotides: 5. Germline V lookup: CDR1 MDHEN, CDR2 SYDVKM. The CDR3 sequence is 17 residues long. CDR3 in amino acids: CASSLLRTSGRHNEQFF. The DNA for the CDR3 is TGTGCCAGCAGTTTATTGAGGACTAGCGGGAGACACAATGAGCAGTTCTTC.

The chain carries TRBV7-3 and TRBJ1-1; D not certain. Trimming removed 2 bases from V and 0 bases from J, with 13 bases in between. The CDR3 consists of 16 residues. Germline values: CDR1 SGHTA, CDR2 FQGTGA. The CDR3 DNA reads TGTGCCAGCAGCTTAGAGAGCTCGGGGATGAACACTGAAGCTTTCTTT. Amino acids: CASSLESSGMNTEAFF.

The CDR3 spells CASSEYLRGETQYF. As DNA, the CDR3 is TGTGCCAGCAGTGAATATTTGCGAGGCGAGACCCAGTACTTC. The genes are TRBV6-1 and TRBJ2-5; D is undetermined. V was pared by 2 bases and J by 5 bases, with 12 bases between. The germline gives CDR1 MNHNS, CDR2 SASEGT. The CDR3 has 14 amino acids.